The 15 T cell receptor beta chains below come from one sample, sequenced in a study of T cells in localized non-small cell lung cancer. The method was immunoSEQ multiplex PCR; TCRdb's version includes in-frame clones alone and lacks a portion of them. This sample has 72,000 or so clones, with approximately 85% found just once. Material: peripheral blood, obtained before any cancer treatment. The receptors shown here come from an older female donor with stage I lung adenocarcinoma.

CDR3 sequence reads: CASGLGKTGGEQYF. The CDR3 bases are TGTGCTAGTGGTTTGGGAAAGACAGGGGGCGAGCAGTACTTC. This sequence joins TRBV12-5 and TRBJ2-7; 9 bases align to TRBD1. V was pared by 1 base and J by 6 bases, with 4 bases of the junction left unmatched. The CDR3 contains 14 residues. Germline assignment: CDR1 LGHNT and CDR2 FRNRAP.

The chain recombines TRBV18 with TRBJ2-1, with D hard to call. The CDR3 is 13 amino acids. Germline V gives CDR1 KGHSH, CDR2 LQKENI. Trimming cost V 3 bases and J 7 bases, with 10 bases left between them. The CDR3 protein is CASSPRNSNEQFF. The DNA for the CDR3 is TGTGCCAGCTCACCCCGGAATTCGAATGAGCAGTTCTTC.

Points on this clone: Relative to the germline gene, one junction end is altered; a read error may explain this. The CDR3 nucleotides read TGTGCTAGCAGCCAGGGTCTTACAGATACGCAGTATTTT. The encoded protein is CASSQGLTDTQYF. The gene calls are TRBV7-7 and TRBJ2-3, with D maybe TRBD1 (5 bases). Germline V gives CDR1 SSHAT, CDR2 FNYEAQ (reference sequence). The CDR3 runs to 13 residues.

The chain carries TRBV9 and TRBJ2-3; 7 positions agree with TRBD1. The CDR3 has 16 residues. Unmatched junction bases numbered 6, after V lost 0 bases and J lost 2 bases. Germline loops: CDR1 SGDLS, CDR2 YYNGEE. This CDR3 reads CASSVGGGPHTDTQYF. CDR3 DNA sequence: TGTGCCAGCAGCGTAGGAGGGGGCCCCCACACAGATACGCAGTATTTT.

The V gene is TRBV19, the J gene TRBJ1-3; 9 bases line up with TRBD1. V dropped 3 bases and J dropped 0; count of bases not matched to a gene: 3. The CDR3 has 16 amino acids. Germline CDR1 reads LNHDA; CDR2 reads SQIVND (reference sequence). This CDR3 reads CASSIPQGASGNTIYF. The CDR3 region has the DNA TGTGCCAGTAGTATTCCACAGGGGGCCTCTGGAAACACCATATATTTT.

The gene calls are TRBV5-1 and TRBJ1-6, with D perhaps TRBD1 (5 bases). From germline, CDR1 is SGHRS and CDR2 YFSETQ. Trimming shortened V by 1 base and J by 5 bases, and 7 bases separated the two germline ends. The CDR3 has 14 residues. The DNA for the CDR3 is TGCGCCAGCAGCTTGAGAGGGGATAATTCACCCCTCCACTTT. Translating it yields CASSLRGDNSPLHF.

The V and J genes are TRBV5-1 and TRBJ2-3; D tentatively reads TRBD1 or TRBD2 (5 bases each). This CDR3 has 15 residues. V was trimmed by 5 bases and J by 0 bases, leaving 13 bases between them. Germline CDR1 and CDR2: SGHRS and YFSETQ. The CDR3 protein is CASSVGATSTDTQYF. The CDR3 DNA reads TGCGCCAGCAGTGTCGGGGCGACTAGCACAGATACGCAGTATTTT.

The V call is TRBV19, the J call TRBJ1-1, with D possibly matching TRBD1 (5 bases). Germline V gives CDR1 LNHDA, CDR2 SQIVND (reference sequence). The CDR3 contains 13 residues. V shed 6 bases and J shed 4 bases, with 12 bases lying between them. The CDR3 region has the DNA TGTGCCAGTAGCCACCTTGACAGCACTGAAGCTTTCTTT. Translating it yields CASSHLDSTEAFF.

In this sample, this clone turned up a few times. The gene calls are TRBV29-1 and TRBJ2-2; the D is unclear. Trimming left V 6 bases short and J 16 bases short, with 15 bases between. CDR3 length: 10 residues. Germline-derived CDR1 and CDR2 are SQVTM and ANQGSEA. This CDR3 reads CSVSLKGTFF. The CDR3 DNA follows: TGCAGCGTGTCCCTCAAGGGCACGTTTTTT.

The V call is TRBV7-3, the J call TRBJ1-1, with no clear D. This CDR3 spans 14 amino acids. V was cut by 1 base and J by 2 bases, with 8 bases left in between. Germline V CDR1 and CDR2: SGHTA, FQGTGA. The CDR3 sequence: CASSLSPGNTEAFF. In DNA, the CDR3 is TGTGCCAGCAGCTTAAGTCCAGGAAACACTGAAGCTTTCTTT.

This clone has just a few counts. This chain links TRBV5-6 with TRBJ2-1, with 10 bases aligning to TRBD1. This CDR3 is 14 amino acids long. V lost 4 bases, J lost 9 bases, and 7 bases stayed unmatched. Germline CDR1 is SGHDT and CDR2 is YYEEEE. CDR3: CASSPPGDRGEQFF. For the CDR3, the DNA is TGTGCCAGCAGCCCCCCGGGGGACAGGGGTGAGCAGTTCTTC.

This clone was picked up one time. The rearrangement links TRBV18 to TRBJ2-7, with TRBD1 matching 9 bases. The CDR3 extends over 14 amino acids. CDR1 is KGHSH and CDR2 is LQKENI in the germline V gene. V shed 3 bases and J 6 bases; nucleotides not matched to a gene: 6. This chain's CDR3 is CASSPGQGISEQYF. The CDR3, as DNA: TGTGCCAGCTCACCGGGACAGGGTATTAGCGAGCAGTACTTC.

This chain uses TRBV6-6 with TRBJ1-2; TRBD1 matches 7 bases. The CDR3 runs 16 residues. Germline V gene sequence: CDR1 MNHNY, CDR2 SVGAGI (reference sequence). Trimming cost V 3 bases and J 0 bases; bases outside gene matches: 7. CDR3 protein: CASSYSGTVANYGYTF. In DNA form, the CDR3 reads TGTGCCAGCAGTTATTCCGGGACAGTCGCTAACTATGGCTACACCTTC.

This clone was counted a few times. The chain links TRBV5-5 to TRBJ2-3; no clear D. Trimming took 1 base from V and 2 from J, leaving 2 bases between them. The CDR3 spans 12 residues. The V gene's germline CDR1 is SGHKS and CDR2 YYEKEE (reference sequence). The CDR3 reads CASSLPTDTQYF. CDR3 DNA sequence: TGTGCCAGCAGCTTGCCCACAGATACGCAGTATTTT.

Only one count was recorded for this clone. The V gene is TRBV5-4, the J gene TRBJ2-7, with D tentatively TRBD2 (6 bases). Germline lookup yields CDR1 SGHNT and CDR2 YYREEE (reference sequence). CDR3 length equals 12 residues. The V end was cut by 9 bases, the J end by 2 bases, with 12 bases between. The CDR3 DNA reads TGTGCCACAGATAGCGGCACCTACGAGCAGTACTTC. Encoded protein: CATDSGTYEQYF.